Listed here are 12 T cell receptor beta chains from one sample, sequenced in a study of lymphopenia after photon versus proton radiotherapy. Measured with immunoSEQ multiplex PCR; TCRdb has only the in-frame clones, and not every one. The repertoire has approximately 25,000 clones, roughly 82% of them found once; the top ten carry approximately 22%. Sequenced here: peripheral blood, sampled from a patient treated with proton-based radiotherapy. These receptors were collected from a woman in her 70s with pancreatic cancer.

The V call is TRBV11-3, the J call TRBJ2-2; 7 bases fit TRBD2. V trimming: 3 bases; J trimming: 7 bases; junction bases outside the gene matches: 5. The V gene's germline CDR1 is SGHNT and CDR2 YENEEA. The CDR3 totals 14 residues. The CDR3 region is CASSLGSSGGELFF. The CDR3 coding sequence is TGTGCCAGCAGCTTGGGTTCTAGCGGCGGGGAGCTGTTTTTT.

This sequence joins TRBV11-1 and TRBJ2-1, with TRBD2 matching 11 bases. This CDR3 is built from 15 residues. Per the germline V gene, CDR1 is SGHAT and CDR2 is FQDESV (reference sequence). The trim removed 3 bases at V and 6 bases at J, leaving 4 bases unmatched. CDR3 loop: CASSLAGTSGNEQFF. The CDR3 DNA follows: TGTGCCAGCAGCTTGGCCGGGACTAGCGGCAATGAGCAGTTCTTC.

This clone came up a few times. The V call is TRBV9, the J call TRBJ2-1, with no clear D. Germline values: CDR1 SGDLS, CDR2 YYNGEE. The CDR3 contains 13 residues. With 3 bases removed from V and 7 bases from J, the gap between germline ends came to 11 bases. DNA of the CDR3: TGTGCCAGCAGCGCCGGGCCCGGGAATGAGCAGTTCTTC. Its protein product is CASSAGPGNEQFF.

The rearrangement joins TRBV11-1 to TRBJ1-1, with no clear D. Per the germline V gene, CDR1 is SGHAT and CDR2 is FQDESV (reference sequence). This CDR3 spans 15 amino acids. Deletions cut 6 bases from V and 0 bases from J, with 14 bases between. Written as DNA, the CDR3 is TGTGCCAGCAGTTTACACACCTTTATGAACACTGAAGCTTTCTTT. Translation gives CASSLHTFMNTEAFF.

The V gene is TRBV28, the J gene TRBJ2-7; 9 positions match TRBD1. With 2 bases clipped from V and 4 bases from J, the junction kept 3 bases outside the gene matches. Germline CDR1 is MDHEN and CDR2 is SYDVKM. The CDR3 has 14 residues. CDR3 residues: CASSLGTGLYEQYF. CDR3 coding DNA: TGTGCCAGCAGTTTAGGGACAGGGCTTTACGAGCAGTACTTC. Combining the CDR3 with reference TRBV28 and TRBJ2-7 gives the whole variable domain DVKVTQSSRYLVKRTGEKVFLECVQDMDHENMFWYRQDPGLGLRLIYFSYDVKMKEKGDIPEGYSVSREKKERFSLILESASTNQTSMYLCASSLGTGLYEQYFGPGTRLTVT.

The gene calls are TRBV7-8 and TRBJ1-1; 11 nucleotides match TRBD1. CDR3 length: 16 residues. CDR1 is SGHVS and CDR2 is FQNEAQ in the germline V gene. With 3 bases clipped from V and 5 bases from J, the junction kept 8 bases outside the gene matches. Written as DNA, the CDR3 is TGTGCCAGCAGCTTTGGACAGGGGGCGATGTGGACTGAAGCTTTCTTT. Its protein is CASSFGQGAMWTEAFF.

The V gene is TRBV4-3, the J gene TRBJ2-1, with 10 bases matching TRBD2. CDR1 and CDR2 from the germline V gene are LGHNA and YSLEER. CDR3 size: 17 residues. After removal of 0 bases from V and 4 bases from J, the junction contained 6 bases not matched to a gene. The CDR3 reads CASSQDSPLAGYNEQFF. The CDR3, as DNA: TGCGCCAGCAGCCAAGATAGCCCACTAGCGGGGTACAATGAGCAGTTCTTC.

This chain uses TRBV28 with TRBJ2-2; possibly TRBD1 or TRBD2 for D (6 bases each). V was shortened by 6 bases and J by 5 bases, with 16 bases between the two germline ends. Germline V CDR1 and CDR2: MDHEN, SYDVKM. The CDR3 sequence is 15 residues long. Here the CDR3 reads CASSPRGGRTGELFF. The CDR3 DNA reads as TGTGCCAGCAGCCCTAGAGGGGGGCGGACCGGGGAGCTGTTTTTT.

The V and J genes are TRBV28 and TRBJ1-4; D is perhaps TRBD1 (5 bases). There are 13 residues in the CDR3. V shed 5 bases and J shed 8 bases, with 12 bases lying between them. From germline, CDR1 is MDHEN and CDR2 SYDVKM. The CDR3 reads CASSPGGGEKLFF. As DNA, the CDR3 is TGTGCCAGCAGTCCCGGGGGAGGCGAAAAACTGTTTTTT.

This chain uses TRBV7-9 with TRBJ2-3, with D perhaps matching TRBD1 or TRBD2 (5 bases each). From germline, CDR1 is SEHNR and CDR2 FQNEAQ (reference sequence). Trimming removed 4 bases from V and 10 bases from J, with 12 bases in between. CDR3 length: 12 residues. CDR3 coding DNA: TGTGCCAGCAGCTCGGGACGGAGACCGCAGTATTTT. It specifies CASSSGRRPQYF. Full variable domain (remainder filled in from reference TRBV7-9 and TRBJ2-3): DTGVSQNPRHKITKRGQNVTFRCDPISEHNRLYWYRQTLGQGPEFLTYFQNEAQLEKSRLLSDRFSAERPKGSFSTLEIQRTEQGDSAMYLCASSSGRRPQYFGPGTRLTVL.

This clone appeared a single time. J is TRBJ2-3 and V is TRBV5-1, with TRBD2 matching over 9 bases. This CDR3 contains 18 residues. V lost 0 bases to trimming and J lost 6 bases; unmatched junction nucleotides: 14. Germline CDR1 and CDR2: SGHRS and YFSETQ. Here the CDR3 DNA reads TGCGCCAGCAGCTTGGAGGCGCGGAGCGGGAGGTTGGCTGATACGCAGTATTTT. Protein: CASSLEARSGRLADTQYF.

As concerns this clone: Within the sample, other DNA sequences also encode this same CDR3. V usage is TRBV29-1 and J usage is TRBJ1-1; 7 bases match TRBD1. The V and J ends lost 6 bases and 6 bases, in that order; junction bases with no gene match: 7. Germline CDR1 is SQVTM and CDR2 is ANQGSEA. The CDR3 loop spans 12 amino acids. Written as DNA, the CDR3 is TGCAGCGTCTCGCAGGGGGATTCTGAAGCTTTCTTT. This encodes CSVSQGDSEAFF.